This entry lists 20 T cell receptor beta chains sequenced from one sample in a study of T cells in localized non-small cell lung cancer. The protocol was immunoSEQ multiplex PCR, while the TCRdb copy is restricted to in-frame clones and leaves out a portion. The table includes 20,000 to 25,000 clones, about nine tenths detected once. This sample comprised peripheral blood, obtained before any cancer treatment. The receptor source for this set is a man between 35 and 75 years old with stage I squamous cell lung carcinoma.

The chain employs TRBV5-1 and TRBJ1-2; no definite D call. The CDR3 is made up of 14 amino acids. V lost 5 bases and J 0 bases, leaving 11 bases between the germline ends. The germline gives CDR1 SGHRS, CDR2 YFSETQ. DNA for the CDR3: TGCGCCAGCAGTTCCAGTGATTCTAACTATGGCTACACCTTC. It translates to CASSSSDSNYGYTF.

This clone is a singleton in its sample. The V gene is TRBV27, the J gene TRBJ2-7; D uncertain. The CDR3 sequence is 14 residues long. Germline V gives CDR1 MNHEY, CDR2 SMNVEV (reference sequence). Trimming shortened V by 2 bases and J by 4 bases, and 12 bases separated the two germline ends. The CDR3 here is CASSLGVSRYEQYF. The CDR3 region has the DNA TGTGCCAGCAGTTTAGGGGTATCTCGATACGAGCAGTACTTC.

V and J are TRBV9 and TRBJ2-3, with D unclear. CDR1 and CDR2 (germline): SGDLS, YYNGEE. The length of the CDR3 is 13 residues. V lost 0 bases and J 2 bases, leaving 4 bases between the germline ends. The CDR3 loop reads CASSVVFTDTQYF. In DNA, the CDR3 is TGTGCCAGCAGCGTAGTCTTCACAGATACGCAGTATTTT.

The rearrangement joins TRBV5-1 to TRBJ1-1; a possible D gene is TRBD1 (6 bases). In germline, CDR1 is SGHRS, CDR2 YFSETQ. The CDR3 covers 15 residues. V was cut by 0 bases and J by 5 bases, with 14 bases left in between. CDR3 sequence reads: CASSLAPGAITEAFF. In DNA, the CDR3 is TGCGCCAGCAGCTTGGCTCCGGGGGCTATTACTGAAGCTTTCTTT.

This chain uses TRBV6-6 with TRBJ2-1; D unclear. In germline, CDR1 is MNHNY, CDR2 SVGAGI (reference sequence). V lost 5 bases to trimming and J lost 5 bases, with 16 bases between them. The CDR3 runs to 15 residues. The CDR3 is CASSPPPLRNNEQFF. CDR3 nucleotide sequence: TGTGCCAGCAGTCCACCCCCCCTGCGGAACAATGAGCAGTTCTTC.

This sequence joins TRBV25-1 and TRBJ1-1; D call uncertain. The CDR3 sequence is 11 residues long. Germline CDR1 reads MGHDK; CDR2 reads SYGVNS. V lost 7 bases and J 0 bases, leaving 3 bases between the germline ends. CDR3 sequence reads: CASTLNTEAFF. The CDR3 DNA reads as TGTGCCAGCACCCTGAACACTGAAGCTTTCTTT.

V usage is TRBV30 and J usage is TRBJ1-3, with D possibly being TRBD1 (6 bases). Between the trimmed V and J ends, which lost 5 bases and 5 bases, there was a span of 10 bases. This CDR3 has 12 residues. CDR1 is GTSNPN, CDR2 SVGIG, per germline (reference sequence). For the CDR3, the DNA is TGTGCCTGGTCACAGGGCAGAAACACCATATATTTT. Translation gives CAWSQGRNTIYF.

The chain has TRBV7-2 and TRBJ2-2, with 13 bases aligning to TRBD2. Trimming cost V 5 bases and J 5 bases; bases outside gene matches: 11. The CDR3 consists of 18 residues. CDR1 SGHTA and CDR2 FQGNSA come from the germline V gene. CDR3 region: CASSTPGTSGAITGELFF. DNA for the CDR3: TGTGCCAGCAGCACCCCCGGGACTAGCGGGGCGATTACCGGGGAGCTGTTTTTT.

The chain combines TRBV27 with TRBJ2-7; no reliable D call. CDR1 is MNHEY and CDR2 is SMNVEV in the germline V gene (reference sequence). Trimming pared 6 bases from V and 6 bases from J, leaving 30 bases between. The CDR3 extends over 18 amino acids. The CDR3 here is CASSYSTEGPPSLPEQYF. The CDR3 bases are TGTGCCAGCAGCTACAGCACCGAAGGACCCCCATCCCTTCCCGAGCAGTACTTC.

V is TRBV7-9 and J is TRBJ1-5; TRBD1 matches at 9 bases. The ends lost 4 bases at V and 7 bases at J; junction bases unmatched: 8. This CDR3 region has 15 residues. Germline V gives CDR1 SEHNR, CDR2 FQNEAQ (reference sequence). The DNA for the CDR3 is TGTGCCAGCAGCTGGACAGGGGACGCAGGACAGCCCCAGCATTTT. Its protein product is CASSWTGDAGQPQHF.

The chain joins TRBV5-1 to TRBJ2-7, with 7 positions matching TRBD1. The V gene's germline CDR1 is SGHRS and CDR2 YFSETQ. The CDR3 contains 14 residues. J gave up 3 bases and V 4 bases, and 7 bases lay outside the gene matches. The CDR3 loop reads CASSLQGSDYEQYF. The CDR3 bases are TGCGCCAGCAGCCTACAGGGGAGTGACTACGAGCAGTACTTC.

The table lists this clone with a count of one. The rearrangement joins TRBV7-2 to TRBJ2-2, with TRBD2 as a possible D gene (5 bases). Germline values: CDR1 SGHTA, CDR2 FQGNSA. The V end was cut by 3 bases, the J end by 4 bases, with 9 bases between. The CDR3 loop spans 14 amino acids. DNA of the CDR3: TGTGCCAGCAGCTTTCAAAGCGGCACCGGGGAGCTGTTTTTT. Its protein is CASSFQSGTGELFF.

V and J are TRBV4-1 and TRBJ1-6; D is unclear. Germline-derived CDR1 and CDR2 are MGHRA and YSYEKL. The CDR3 is 16 amino acids. V was trimmed by 1 base and J by 1 base, leaving 8 bases between them. The CDR3 DNA is TGCGCCAGCAGCCAAGTAGGAGGTTCCTATAATTCACCCCTCCACTTT. This gives the protein CASSQVGGSYNSPLHF.

This clone was counted a single time. V is TRBV6-5 and J is TRBJ1-1; maybe TRBD1 (5 bases). Germline CDR1 is MNHEY and CDR2 is SVGAGI. Between the trimmed V and J ends, which lost 2 bases and 1 base, there was a span of 8 bases. CDR3 size: 14 residues. The CDR3 nucleotides are TGTGCCAGCAGTTACGGGGGAACGAACACTGAAGCTTTCTTT. Residues: CASSYGGTNTEAFF.

This clone was observed once. V gene TRBV4-3 combines with J gene TRBJ1-5; TRBD1 matches 7 bases. The CDR3 is made up of 16 amino acids. V shed 0 bases and J 6 bases; nucleotides not matched to a gene: 8. Germline CDR1 is LGHNA and CDR2 is YSLEER. CDR3 bases: TGCGCCAGCAGCCAAGATCGACAGGGAGCGGGTCAGCCCCAGCATTTT. Protein: CASSQDRQGAGQPQHF.

This sequence joins TRBV27 and TRBJ2-3; D ambiguous. This CDR3 has 14 amino acids. The V end lost 5 bases, the J end lost 2 bases, and 11 bases lay between the germline ends. Per germline, CDR1 MNHEY and CDR2 SMNVEV (reference sequence). CDR3 region: CASSLGVVTDTQYF. In DNA form, the CDR3 reads TGTGCCAGCAGTCTCGGTGTGGTCACAGATACGCAGTATTTT.

The V call is TRBV4-2, the J call TRBJ2-5; 7 nucleotides line up with TRBD2. CDR1 is LGHNA and CDR2 is YNFKEQ in the germline V gene. The junction had 2 bases not matched to a gene; V was cut back by 4 bases and J by 0 bases. There are 14 residues in the CDR3. The CDR3, as DNA: TGTGCCAGCAGCCCGCGGGAGAACCAAGAGACCCAGTACTTC. It encodes CASSPRENQETQYF.

The chain links TRBV19 to TRBJ2-2, with TRBD2 matching over 8 bases. Germline CDR1 is LNHDA and CDR2 is SQIVND (reference sequence). This CDR3 is built from 14 residues. With V trimmed by 5 bases and J by 4 bases, 3 bases remained unmatched. CDR3 bases: TGTGCCAGTAGTGTGGCGGGGGGCACCGGGGAGCTGTTTTTT. Protein: CASSVAGGTGELFF.

This clone was found once. This chain uses TRBV18 with TRBJ2-5, with 11 bases aligning to TRBD1. The J segment lost 7 bases and the V segment lost 3 bases, leaving 4 bases of the junction unmatched. Germline CDR1 and CDR2: KGHSH and LQKENI. The CDR3 has 14 amino acids. The CDR3 is CASSPDRGLGTQYF. The CDR3 DNA is TGTGCCAGCTCACCGGACAGGGGGCTAGGGACCCAGTACTTC. Together with reference TRBV18 and TRBJ2-5, the CDR3 gives the full variable domain: NAGVMQNPRHLVRRRGQEARLRCSPMKGHSHVYWYRQLPEEGLKFMVYLQKENIIDESGMPKERFSAEFPKEGPSILRIQQVVRGDSAAYFCASSPDRGLGTQYFGPGTRLLVL.

V usage is TRBV7-2 and J usage is TRBJ2-3, with D possibly being TRBD1 or TRBD2 (5 bases each). Germline CDR1 reads SGHTA; CDR2 reads FQGNSA. The CDR3 consists of 16 residues. V was shortened by 5 bases and J by 0 bases, with 15 bases between the two germline ends. CDR3 residues: CASSPDRDQSTDTQYF. The CDR3 coding sequence is TGTGCCAGCAGCCCCGACCGGGACCAAAGCACAGATACGCAGTATTTT.